Each of the 18 T cell receptor beta chains below was sequenced from the same sample in a study of cytomegalovirus exposure and HLA in healthy donors. 13 Jbeta primers and 60 Vbeta primers were used for the PCR. Clones were sequenced by immunoSEQ multiplex PCR, and TCRdb holds only the in-frame ones, with some missing. This table holds some 79,000 clones, 63% found once. The sequenced sample consisted of PBMCs. These receptors all come from a woman between 40 and 55 years old in good health and CMV-seropositive.

This clone turned up a few times. The V call is TRBV2, the J call TRBJ1-1; possible D gene TRBD1, 6 bases. Germline CDR1 SNHLY, CDR2 FYNNEI. This CDR3 spans 12 amino acids. V lost 3 bases and J lost 7, with 9 bases in between. The CDR3 loop is CASSEVDSEAFF. The CDR3 region has the DNA TGTGCCAGCAGTGAGGTGGACAGTGAAGCTTTCTTT.

CDR3 DNA sequence: TGTGCCAGCAGTTTAAACGGAGATGGTGAAAAACTGTTTTTT. It specifies CASSLNGDGEKLFF. The chain combines TRBV27 with TRBJ1-4, with no clear D. V was pared by 2 bases and J by 7 bases, with 11 bases between. The CDR3 has 14 residues. Germline V gives CDR1 MNHEY, CDR2 SMNVEV (reference sequence).

The chain employs TRBV10-3 and TRBJ2-5; D remains unclear. Trimming took 2 bases from V and 2 from J, leaving 3 bases between them. The CDR3 loop spans 12 amino acids. Germline V gene sequence: CDR1 ENHRY, CDR2 SYGVKD. The CDR3 region is CAISETQETQYF. In DNA form, the CDR3 reads TGTGCCATCAGTGAGACACAAGAGACCCAGTACTTC.

This clone came up a few times. The chain employs TRBV2 and TRBJ2-7; a weak D match, TRBD1 (5 bases). Deletions cut 1 base from V and 2 bases from J, with 12 bases between. Germline CDR1 is SNHLY and CDR2 is FYNNEI. The CDR3 loop spans 15 amino acids. The CDR3 region has the DNA TGTGCCAGCAGTGAAGGGGGCCCCAACACCTACGAGCAGTACTTC. Translation gives CASSEGGPNTYEQYF.

The V gene is TRBV4-1, the J gene TRBJ2-2, with D unresolved. Looked up from germline, CDR1 is MGHRA and CDR2 is YSYEKL. The CDR3 totals 15 residues. The ends were cut back, 0 bases at V and 0 bases at J, with 5 bases in the middle. CDR3: CASSQDPTNTGELFF. Here the CDR3 DNA reads TGCGCCAGCAGCCAAGATCCCACGAACACCGGGGAGCTGTTTTTT.

The gene calls are TRBV10-1 and TRBJ2-1; a possible D gene is TRBD2 (5 bases). The length of the CDR3 is 14 residues. Germline V gives CDR1 WNHNN, CDR2 SYGVQD (reference sequence). The V gene lost 5 bases and the J gene lost 0 bases, with 8 bases spanning the gap. DNA of the CDR3: TGCGCCAGCAGTATGCGGGCCTCCTACAATGAGCAGTTCTTC. It translates to CASSMRASYNEQFF.

The chain combines TRBV5-1 with TRBJ1-5, with a weak D call TRBD1 (6 bases). The CDR3 covers 14 residues. CDR1 and CDR2 from the germline V gene are SGHRS and YFSETQ. Between the trimmed V and J ends, which lost 1 base and 7 bases, there was a span of 12 bases. The CDR3 DNA is TGCGCCAGCAGCTTGTCGGCAGGGGTGCAGCCCCAGCATTTT. It specifies CASSLSAGVQPQHF.

A few counts support this clone. The chain couples TRBV9 to TRBJ1-1; D not certain. This CDR3 contains 14 residues. V dropped 2 bases and J dropped 0 bases, with 8 bases sitting between them. Germline CDR1 SGDLS, CDR2 YYNGEE. The DNA for the CDR3 is TGTGCCAGCAGCGTCGGGAACCTGAACACTGAAGCTTTCTTT. Encoded protein: CASSVGNLNTEAFF.

The rearrangement links TRBV2 to TRBJ1-4; TRBD1 is a possible D gene (5 bases). Germline V gene sequence: CDR1 SNHLY, CDR2 FYNNEI. CDR3 length: 15 residues. Trimming left V 5 bases short and J 7 bases short, with 17 bases between. CDR3 nucleotides: TGTGCCAGCAGTCGCGATGGGGGGGTCGGTGAAAAACTGTTTTTT. It translates to CASSRDGGVGEKLFF.

This clone has more than one count but fewer than ten. The chain carries TRBV7-2 and TRBJ2-7, with 9 bases matching TRBD1. Germline V gives CDR1 SGHTA, CDR2 FQGNSA. J lost 1 base, V lost 5 bases, and 6 bases had no gene match. This CDR3 comprises 15 residues. CDR3 bases: TGTGCCAGCAGCGCCGCGGGACAGGGTTCCTACGAGCAGTACTTC. Translation: CASSAAGQGSYEQYF.

The chain uses TRBV19 and TRBJ2-1, with TRBD2 as a possible D gene (6 bases). CDR1 LNHDA and CDR2 SQIVND come from the germline V gene (reference sequence). The CDR3 spans 14 residues. Trimming removed 3 bases at V and 6 bases at J, with 12 bases between. CDR3 sequence (DNA): TGTGCCAGTAGTATTGGGGGACTTGGCAATGAGCAGTTCTTC. It specifies CASSIGGLGNEQFF.

V and J are TRBV19 and TRBJ1-5; TRBD1 aligns across 7 bases. The V segment lost 3 bases and the J segment 2 bases; nucleotides outside the gene matches: 16. Germline V gives CDR1 LNHDA, CDR2 SQIVND (reference sequence). The CDR3 contains 19 residues. As DNA, the CDR3 is TGTGCCAGTAGTATTATGAGACAGGGAGACCCTTTTGGCAATCAGCCCCAGCATTTT. As protein: CASSIMRQGDPFGNQPQHF.

The V and J genes are TRBV10-1 and TRBJ1-3; maybe TRBD1 (5 bases). V shed 4 bases and J shed 0 bases, with 13 bases lying between them. Germline V gene lookup returns CDR1 WNHNN and CDR2 SYGVQD (reference sequence). This CDR3 has 16 amino acids. Written as DNA, the CDR3 is TGCGCCAGCAGTGCAACAGGTACACACTCTGGAAACACCATATATTTT. The encoded protein is CASSATGTHSGNTIYF.

This rearrangement joins TRBV7-9 to TRBJ2-7, with 12 bases identical to TRBD2. V was clipped by 1 base and J by 4 bases; unmatched bases: 5. The CDR3 consists of 16 residues. Germline V gene sequence: CDR1 SEHNR, CDR2 FQNEAQ (reference sequence). The CDR3 DNA reads as TGTGCCAGCAGCTTAGGACAGGGGACTAGCGGGTACGAGCAGTACTTC. Residues: CASSLGQGTSGYEQYF. Variable domain in full (rest from reference TRBV7-9 and TRBJ2-7): DTGVSQNPRHKITKRGQNVTFRCDPISEHNRLYWYRQTLGQGPEFLTYFQNEAQLEKSRLLSDRFSAERPKGSFSTLEIQRTEQGDSAMYLCASSLGQGTSGYEQYFGPGTRLTVT.

This chain joins TRBV2 and TRBJ2-1; TRBD1 aligns across 7 bases. The junction had 11 bases not matched to a gene; V was cut back by 4 bases and J by 14 bases. CDR3 length equals 13 residues. From germline, CDR1 is SNHLY and CDR2 FYNNEI. CDR3: CASSGDSSGVEFF. CDR3 in DNA: TGTGCCAGCAGTGGGGACAGTTCAGGCGTGGAGTTCTTC.

J is TRBJ1-4 and V is TRBV5-6; 9 nucleotides agree with TRBD1. The germline CDR1 and CDR2 sequences are SGHDT and YYEEEE. With 4 bases clipped from V and 8 bases from J, the junction kept 15 bases outside the gene matches. This CDR3 is 17 amino acids long. The CDR3 DNA reads as TGTGCCAGCAGCCAGTCCCGGGACAGGGATCGAAGCGAAAAACTGTTTTTT. Residues: CASSQSRDRDRSEKLFF. Filled out from reference TRBV5-6 and TRBJ1-4, the complete variable domain reads DAGVTQSPTHLIKTRGQQVTLRCSPKSGHDTVSWYQQALGQGPQFIFQYYEEEERQRGNFPDRFSGHQFPNYSSELNVNALLLGDSALYLCASSQSRDRDRSEKLFFGSGTQLSVL.

The chain uses TRBV7-2 and TRBJ2-1; 7 nucleotides line up with TRBD2. The J segment lost 12 bases and the V segment lost 5 bases, leaving 4 bases of the junction unmatched. CDR1 and CDR2 (germline): SGHTA, FQGNSA. The length of the CDR3 is 11 residues. CDR3 DNA sequence: TGTGCCAGCAGCCTGGGACTACTGCAGTTCTTC. This codes for CASSLGLLQFF.

The chain combines TRBV6-6 with TRBJ2-7; 8 bases match TRBD2. The junction had 7 bases not matched to a gene; V was cut back by 5 bases and J by 4 bases. Germline CDR1 is MNHNY and CDR2 is SVGAGI (reference sequence). This CDR3 contains 14 residues. CDR3 DNA sequence: TGTGCCAGCAGTCCGCCCCGGGAGGGGTACGAGCAGTACTTC. Its protein is CASSPPREGYEQYF.